These 10 T cell receptor beta chains came from one sample sequenced in a study of cytomegalovirus exposure and HLA in healthy donors (TCRdb year 2017). Library preparation was by the immunoSEQ multiplex PCR assay. The multiplex PCR relied on a mix of 60 forward primers for TCR Vbeta segments and 13 reverse primers for TCR Jbeta segments. As stored in TCRdb, this immuneACCESS dataset retains in-frame rearrangements with V and J assigned. A fraction of the clones does not appear; measured against another copy, unresolved V genes explain less than half of the discrepancy, and the remainder lacks a known reason. This sample holds 95,000 to 130,000 clones; around a tenth were observed only once. The top ten hold approximately 3% of the sample. Material for sequencing was PBMCs. Source of these receptors: a young man in good health and CMV-seronegative.

The J gene is TRBJ2-2, the V gene TRBV29-1; D is perhaps TRBD2 (5 bases). The length of the CDR3 is 14 residues. V was shortened by 6 bases and J by 2 bases, with 13 bases between the two germline ends. Germline V gene sequence: CDR1 SQVTM, CDR2 ANQGSEA. The CDR3 DNA reads as TGCAGCGTCTTTTTCGGGGTAAACACCGGGGAGCTGTTTTTT. Encoded protein: CSVFFGVNTGELFF.

The table lists this clone with a few counts. CDR3 DNA: TGCAGCGTTCCGGAGAGCGGGATGAACTATGGCTACACCTTC. As protein: CSVPESGMNYGYTF. The rearrangement links TRBV29-1 to TRBJ1-2; D unresolved. V was trimmed by 5 bases and J by 2 bases, leaving 15 bases between them. Germline values: CDR1 SQVTM, CDR2 ANQGSEA. The CDR3 contains 14 residues.

This chain connects TRBV12-5 to TRBJ1-1; TRBD1 matches 9 bases. J was trimmed by 6 bases and V by 1 base; bases with no gene match: 6. Germline V gives CDR1 LGHNT, CDR2 FRNRAP. The CDR3 contains 15 residues. Here the CDR3 DNA reads TGTGCTAGTGGTTTGGGATCAACAGGGGGCTCTGAAGCTTTCTTT. Translating gives CASGLGSTGGSEAFF.

The rearrangement links TRBV18 to TRBJ1-1; 8 positions match TRBD1. V lost 6 bases and J lost 6; bases outside the gene matches: 6. Germline-derived CDR1 and CDR2 are KGHSH and LQKENI. This CDR3 is built from 13 residues. The chain's CDR3 is CASSRKQGAEAFF. CDR3 coding DNA: TGTGCCAGCTCGCGGAAACAGGGGGCTGAAGCTTTCTTT.

This clone was picked up a small number of times. The chain uses TRBV30 and TRBJ1-4, with 7 positions matching TRBD1. This CDR3 is 14 amino acids long. Germline-derived CDR1 and CDR2 are GTSNPN and SVGIG (reference sequence). The trim removed 0 bases at V and 5 bases at J, leaving 3 bases unmatched. The CDR3 sequence is CAWSVQGRNEKLFF. The CDR3 nucleotides read TGTGCCTGGAGTGTACAGGGGCGGAATGAAAAACTGTTTTTT.

V is TRBV6-6 and J is TRBJ2-1; D gene unclear. The CDR3 extends over 13 amino acids. Trimming pared 6 bases from V and 0 bases from J, leaving 6 bases between. CDR1 and CDR2 (germline): MNHNY, SVGAGI (reference sequence). In DNA form, the CDR3 reads TGTGCCAGCAGATCAGGCTCCTACAATGAGCAGTTCTTC. As protein: CASRSGSYNEQFF.

This chain uses TRBV7-9 with TRBJ1-4; 12 bases agree with TRBD1. Germline loops: CDR1 SEHNR, CDR2 FQNEAQ (reference sequence). The V segment lost 5 bases and the J segment 11 bases; nucleotides outside the gene matches: 12. The CDR3 is 16 residues long. The CDR3 loop reads CASSLGTGGLLLKLFF. For the CDR3, the DNA is TGTGCCAGCAGCCTTGGGACAGGGGGCCTCCTGTTGAAACTGTTTTTT.

This clone turned up a few times. The J gene is TRBJ2-7, the V gene TRBV7-2, with 9 nucleotides matching TRBD1. Germline V CDR1 and CDR2: SGHTA, FQGNSA. The CDR3 is 15 residues long. Trimming removed 4 bases from V and 6 bases from J; junction bases left unmatched: 10. In DNA form, the CDR3 reads TGTGCCAGCAGCTATCGCCGGGACAGGGCGGCCGAGCAGTACTTC. This gives the protein CASSYRRDRAAEQYF.

This chain links TRBV6-6 with TRBJ2-2, with D tentatively TRBD2 (6 bases). Deletions cut 6 bases from V and 3 bases from J, with 11 bases between. Germline lookup yields CDR1 MNHNY and CDR2 SVGAGI (reference sequence). This CDR3 contains 14 residues. DNA for the CDR3: TGTGCCAGCAGCCGGGAGTCACACACCGGGGAGCTGTTTTTT. Its protein is CASSRESHTGELFF.

The chain couples TRBV9 to TRBJ2-6, with 10 positions matching TRBD1. Germline loops: CDR1 SGDLS, CDR2 YYNGEE. V gave up 2 bases and J gave up 1 base; unmatched junction bases: 3. The length of the CDR3 is 17 residues. The CDR3 sequence is CASSVGQGLSGANVLTF. CDR3 DNA: TGTGCCAGCAGCGTGGGACAGGGGCTGTCTGGGGCCAACGTCCTGACTTTC.